Below are 28 T cell receptor beta chains sequenced from a single sample in a study of T-cell reconstitution after alpha-beta-depleted transplantation in children. Preparation of the TCRbeta library involved a method that used unique molecular identifiers. TCRdb redid the calling of the PCR reads with MiXCR, one entry per CDR3 protein. This table has hundreds of thousands of distinct CDR3 sequences, over 10% appearing once. Specimen: PBMCs, mostly from graft donor cells, collected 360 days after TCRalphabeta/CD19-depleted stem cell transplant. These receptors originate from a male patient younger than 18 who had a stem cell transplant for acute myeloid leukemia, so the T cells may come from the graft donor.

V gene TRBV6-2 or TRBV6-3 combines with J gene TRBJ2-5; 8 bases fit TRBD1. The V gene's germline CDR1 is MNHEY and CDR2 SVGEGT. V lost 2 bases and J lost 5; bases outside the gene matches: 7. This CDR3 has 15 residues. CDR3 amino acids: CASSYKRQGTETQYF. CDR3 DNA: TGTGCCAGCAGTTACAAACGACAGGGGACCGAGACCCAGTACTTC.

The rearrangement uses TRBV6-2 or TRBV6-3 and TRBJ2-3; TRBD2 matches at 7 bases. The CDR3 loop spans 14 amino acids. From germline, CDR1 is MNHEY and CDR2 SVGEGT. V shed 6 bases and J 5 bases; nucleotides not matched to a gene: 8. Here the CDR3 reads CASSYGLVKDTQYF. As DNA, the CDR3 is TGTGCCAGCAGCTACGGACTAGTAAAAGATACGCAGTATTTT.

In its sample, this clonotype was seen a few times. The chain recombines TRBV20-1 with TRBJ2-3; the match to TRBD1 covers 11 bases. Germline CDR1 and CDR2: DFQATT and SNEGSKA (reference sequence). This CDR3 is built from 14 residues. The junction had 4 bases not matched to a gene; V was cut back by 5 bases and J by 3 bases. This chain's CDR3 is CSAGQGAGTDTQYF. The CDR3 nucleotides are TGCAGTGCTGGACAGGGGGCAGGAACAGATACGCAGTATTTT.

The V call is TRBV5-6, the J call TRBJ2-3; 12 positions match TRBD2. V was pared by 1 base and J by 3 bases, with 9 bases of the junction left unmatched. The CDR3 is made up of 18 amino acids. Germline lookup yields CDR1 SGHDT and CDR2 YYEEEE. CDR3 in amino acids: CASSLRLAGGRTTDTQYF. The CDR3 DNA follows: TGTGCCAGCAGCTTGCGGCTAGCGGGAGGGCGAACTACAGATACGCAGTATTTT. Full variable domain (rest looked up from reference TRBV5-6 and TRBJ2-3): DAGVTQSPTHLIKTRGQQVTLRCSPKSGHDTVSWYQQALGQGPQFIFQYYEEEERQRGNFPDRFSGHQFPNYSSELNVNALLLGDSALYLCASSLRLAGGRTTDTQYFGPGTRLTVL.

In its sample, this clonotype was seen many times. Compared with germline, one end of the junction differs, possibly owing to a read error. Here the CDR3 reads CSARRGSYNEQFF. CDR3 in DNA: TGCAGTGCTAGGCGCGGGAGCTACAATGAACAGTTCTTC. The V and J genes are TRBV20-1 and TRBJ2-1; 7 nucleotides agree with TRBD2. The germline gives CDR1 DFQATT, CDR2 SNEGSKA (reference sequence). The CDR3 is 13 amino acids.

This chain joins TRBV5-1 and TRBJ2-3, with D unresolved. V was pared by 7 bases and J by 6 bases, with 15 bases between. CDR1 and CDR2 (germline): SGHRS, YFSETQ. The CDR3 totals 13 residues. The CDR3 is CASGRDPADTQYF. The CDR3 DNA reads TGCGCCAGCGGCAGAGACCCCGCGGATACGCAGTATTTT.

V and J are TRBV6-5 and TRBJ1-1, with D possibly TRBD1 on 5 matching bases. This CDR3 spans 14 amino acids. V was pared by 5 bases and J by 5 bases, with 15 bases between. Germline CDR1 reads MNHEY; CDR2 reads SVGAGI. The CDR3 here is CASSLEAGRTEAFF. DNA for the CDR3: TGTGCCAGCAGTCTGGAGGCAGGGCGGACTGAAGCTTTCTTT.

This clonotype showed up just a few times. The rearrangement uses TRBV5-1 and TRBJ2-7; 9 positions agree with TRBD2. CDR1 is SGHRS and CDR2 is YFSETQ in the germline V gene. The CDR3 totals 15 residues. The trim removed 1 base at V and 3 bases at J, leaving 5 bases unmatched. This chain's CDR3 is CASSLLASGIYEQYF. The CDR3 DNA follows: TGCGCCAGCAGCTTGTTGGCTAGCGGGATCTACGAGCAGTACTTC.

The chain is built from TRBV28 and TRBJ1-5; tentative D call: TRBD1 (5 bases). Germline lookup yields CDR1 MDHEN and CDR2 SYDVKM. The V gene lost 5 bases and the J gene lost 2 bases, with 10 bases spanning the gap. The CDR3 length is 14 residues. CDR3 region: CASSNQGGNQPQHF. As DNA, the CDR3 is TGTGCCAGCAGTAACCAGGGTGGCAATCAGCCCCAGCATTTT.

This chain uses TRBV6-1 with TRBJ2-5; maybe TRBD2 (6 bases). This CDR3 spans 14 amino acids. V was trimmed by 8 bases and J by 1 base, leaving 14 bases between them. Germline lookup yields CDR1 MNHNS and CDR2 SASEGT. CDR3 in DNA: TGTGCCAGCGCCACTTGGGGAGGCCAAGAGACCCAGTACTTC. Its protein product is CASATWGGQETQYF.

This clonotype was picked up many times. The chain carries TRBV4-3 and TRBJ2-3; no firm D call. The CDR3 length is 15 residues. Germline CDR1 and CDR2: LGHNA and YSLEER. V was shortened by 2 bases and J by 2 bases, with 11 bases between the two germline ends. CDR3 loop: CASSQMLEVTDTQYF. DNA of the CDR3: TGCGCCAGCAGCCAAATGCTAGAAGTCACAGATACGCAGTATTTT.

This clonotype was recorded a few times. This rearrangement joins TRBV9 to TRBJ2-1; 8 bases are a match to TRBD2. The CDR3 has 17 amino acids. V dropped 0 bases and J dropped 8; count of bases not matched to a gene: 13. Germline V lookup: CDR1 SGDLS, CDR2 YYNGEE. The CDR3 DNA sequence: TGTGCCAGCAGCGTAGAGGTTAGCGGGATCCCTCGGGATGAGCAGTTCTTC. Its protein product is CASSVEVSGIPRDEQFF. The full variable domain, its missing parts supplied by reference TRBV9 and TRBJ2-1, is DSGVTQTPKHLITATGQRVTLRCSPRSGDLSVYWYQQSLDQGLQFLIQYYNGEERAKGNILERFSAQQFPDLHSELNLSSLELGDSALYFCASSVEVSGIPRDEQFFGPGTRLTVL.

This clonotype was recorded at least ten times. DNA of the CDR3: TGCAGCTCAAGAGAGGACCGCTACTTTTATGGCTACACCTTC. Translating it yields CSSREDRYFYGYTF. The chain couples TRBV29-1 to TRBJ1-2; no clear D. V was trimmed by 8 bases and J by 5 bases, leaving 21 bases between them. The CDR3 has 14 residues. The germline gives CDR1 SQVTM, CDR2 ANQGSEA.

This sequence joins TRBV5-1 and TRBJ2-5, with a weak D call TRBD2 (6 bases). The germline V gene has CDR1 SGHRS and CDR2 YFSETQ. The CDR3 runs to 18 residues. Trimming took off 4 bases at V and 2 bases at J, with 24 bases between the two ends. CDR3 nucleotides: TGCGCCAGCAGCGCCCGACTAAGGCGGGACGATGCTCAAGAGACCCAGTACTTC. Protein product: CASSARLRRDDAQETQYF.

This clonotype appeared many times. The rearrangement uses TRBV29-1 and TRBJ2-7, with D unresolved. V lost 0 bases, J lost 1 base, and 4 bases lay in between. Looked up from germline, CDR1 is SQVTM and CDR2 is ANQGSEA. The length of the CDR3 is 12 residues. The CDR3 coding sequence is TGCAGCGTTGAAGACAGTTCCTACGAGCAGTACTTC. This translates into CSVEDSSYEQYF.

The CDR3 DNA reads TGTGCCAGCAGCTTACCGTCGCCTGGGGTCGATGAGCAGTTCTTC. Translation: CASSLPSPGVDEQFF. The chain is built from TRBV7-3 and TRBJ2-1; D not resolved. Germline V gives CDR1 SGHTA, CDR2 FQGTGA. Trimming took 2 bases from V and 8 from J, leaving 16 bases between them. The CDR3 totals 15 residues.

This clonotype has ten or more counts. The CDR3 region has the DNA TGTGCCAGCAGTCCGGGGGAAACCAAGACTGAAGCTTTCTTT. Translation: CASSPGETKTEAFF. The V and J genes are TRBV9 and TRBJ1-1; perhaps TRBD1 as D (5 bases). Trimming removed 5 bases at V and 5 bases at J, with 16 bases between. Germline V gene data show CDR1 as SGDLS and CDR2 as YYNGEE. This CDR3 spans 14 amino acids.

The gene calls are TRBV12-3 or TRBV12-4 and TRBJ1-6; D is perhaps TRBD1 (5 bases). The CDR3 is made up of 12 amino acids. The CDR3 here is CAGAREGAPLHF. DNA for the CDR3: TGTGCAGGGGCTAGGGAGGGAGCACCCCTCCACTTT.

This clonotype came up a few times. CDR3 sequence (DNA): TGTGCCAGCAGTCCCCTCGGACAGGGGTACATTCAGTACTTC. Translating gives CASSPLGQGYIQYF. The chain is built from TRBV27 and TRBJ2-4, with 9 positions matching TRBD1. Losses at the gene ends were 5 bases for V and 8 bases for J; bases not matched to a gene: 7. The CDR3 is 14 residues long. Germline lookup yields CDR1 MNHEY and CDR2 SMNVEV (reference sequence).

The genes are TRBV24-1 and TRBJ2-7, with 8 bases lining up with TRBD1. The CDR3 covers 19 residues. CDR1 and CDR2 from the germline V gene are KGHDR and SFDVKD. J gave up 5 bases and V 9 bases, and 26 bases lay outside the gene matches. The CDR3: CATRMGGDRGFLNLNEQYF. The CDR3 DNA is TGTGCCACCCGCATGGGCGGAGACAGGGGCTTCCTTAACTTGAACGAGCAGTACTTC.

This clonotype was found a few times. The chain joins TRBV12-3 or TRBV12-4 to TRBJ2-5, with 7 bases matching TRBD2. V lost 1 base to trimming and J lost 4 bases; unmatched junction nucleotides: 6. The CDR3 consists of 15 residues. The CDR3 sequence: CASSLGGGSTETQYF. CDR3 in DNA: TGTGCCAGCAGTTTAGGCGGCGGGAGCACAGAGACCCAGTACTTC.

This clonotype was counted ten times or more. This chain joins TRBV20-1 and TRBJ2-1; D gene uncertain. This CDR3 region has 11 residues. V lost 0 bases to trimming and J lost 6 bases, with 3 bases between them. CDR1 is DFQATT and CDR2 is SNEGSKA in the germline V gene (reference sequence). Written as DNA, the CDR3 is TGCAGTGCTAGAGACGCCAATGAGCAGTTCTTC. It is translated as CSARDANEQFF.

The V and J genes are TRBV12-3 or TRBV12-4 and TRBJ2-5; no definite D call. Trimming cost V 1 base and J 9 bases, with 6 bases left between them. The CDR3 runs 11 residues. CDR3 nucleotide sequence: TGTGCCAGCAGTTTAGAGGCCGCCCAGTACTTC. It codes for CASSLEAAQYF.

Many counts were recorded for this clonotype. The chain is built from TRBV29-1 and TRBJ2-1, with a tentative D call TRBD2 (5 bases). The germline V and J ends were trimmed by 6 bases and 8 bases, with 8 bases remaining between them. The CDR3 contains 10 residues. The germline gives CDR1 SQVTM, CDR2 ANQGSEA. CDR3 DNA: TGCAGCGTGACTAACTATGAGCAGTTCTTC. Translation gives CSVTNYEQFF.

The chain uses TRBV29-1 and TRBJ2-7, with 10 bases that match TRBD1. CDR1 is SQVTM, CDR2 ANQGSEA, per germline. The CDR3 contains 16 residues. V lost 7 bases to trimming and J lost 5 bases; unmatched junction nucleotides: 17. CDR3 protein: CSAEKGTGAARNEQYF. For the CDR3, the DNA is TGCAGCGCCGAAAAGGGGACAGGGGCCGCGCGGAACGAGCAGTACTTC.

The J gene is TRBJ1-5, the V gene TRBV5-1, with D uncertain. Germline V gene sequence: CDR1 SGHRS, CDR2 YFSETQ. Trimming removed 1 base at V and 0 bases at J, with 14 bases between. The CDR3 is made up of 17 amino acids. This chain's CDR3 is CASSLLPGRTSNQPQHF. Written as DNA, the CDR3 is TGCGCCAGCAGCTTGCTCCCAGGACGGACTAGCAATCAGCCCCAGCATTTT.

This clonotype was counted only a few times. V gene TRBV12-3 or TRBV12-4 combines with J gene TRBJ2-4, with 7 bases aligning to TRBD1. Germline trimming cut 5 bases from V and 5 bases from J; bases unmatched to any gene: 6. The CDR3 extends over 14 amino acids. The CDR3 protein is CASSPRDSQNIQYF. The CDR3 coding sequence is TGTGCCAGCAGTCCACGGGACAGCCAAAACATTCAGTACTTC.

This clonotype was observed a few times. J is TRBJ2-5 and V is TRBV24-1, with unresolved D. Trimming pared 7 bases from V and 5 bases from J, leaving 13 bases between. This CDR3 has 13 residues. The germline CDR1 and CDR2 sequences are KGHDR and SFDVKD. CDR3 protein: CATRLTGGETQYF. The CDR3 DNA follows: TGTGCCACCAGACTGACCGGTGGGGAGACCCAGTACTTC.